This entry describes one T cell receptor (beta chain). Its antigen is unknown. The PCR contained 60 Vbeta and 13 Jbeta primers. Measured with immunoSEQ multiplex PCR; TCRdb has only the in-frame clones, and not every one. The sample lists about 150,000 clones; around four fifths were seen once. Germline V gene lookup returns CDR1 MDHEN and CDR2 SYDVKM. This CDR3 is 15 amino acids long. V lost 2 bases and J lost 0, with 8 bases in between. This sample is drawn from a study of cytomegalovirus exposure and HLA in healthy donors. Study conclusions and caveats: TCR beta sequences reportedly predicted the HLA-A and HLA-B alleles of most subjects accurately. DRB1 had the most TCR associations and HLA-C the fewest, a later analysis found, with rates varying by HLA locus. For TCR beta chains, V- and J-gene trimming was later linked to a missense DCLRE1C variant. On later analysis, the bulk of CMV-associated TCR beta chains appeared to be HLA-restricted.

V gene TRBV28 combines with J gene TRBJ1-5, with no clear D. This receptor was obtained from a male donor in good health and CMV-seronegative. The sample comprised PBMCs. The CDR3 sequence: CASSLTASSNQPQHF. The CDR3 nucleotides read TGTGCCAGCAGTTTAACAGCTTCTAGCAATCAGCCCCAGCATTTT.